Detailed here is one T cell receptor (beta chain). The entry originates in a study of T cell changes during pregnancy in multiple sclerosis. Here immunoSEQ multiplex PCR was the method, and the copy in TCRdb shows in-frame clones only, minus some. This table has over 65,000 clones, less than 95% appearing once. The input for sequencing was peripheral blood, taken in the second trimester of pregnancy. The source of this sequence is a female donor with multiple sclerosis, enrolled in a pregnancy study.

The CDR3 DNA follows: TGTGCCAGCAGCTTAGCGGGAGGGGAGTCCACCTACGAGCAGTACTTC. This encodes CASSLAGGESTYEQYF. This chain links TRBV7-2 with TRBJ2-7, with 7 bases that match TRBD2. CDR1 is SGHTA, CDR2 FQGNSA, per germline. The V segment lost 0 bases and the J segment 2 bases; nucleotides outside the gene matches: 7. This CDR3 has 16 residues.